This T cell receptor beta chain was identified during a study of blood T cell repertoires in COVID-19. Study details: The United States, Italy and Spain supplied acute and convalescent COVID-19 samples. PBMCs, B-cell-depleted T cells, or T cells provided the cDNA or gDNA that made up the material.

CDR1 is MNHEY, CDR2 SMNVEV, per germline (reference sequence). J lost 7 bases, V lost 3 bases, and 14 bases had no gene match. CDR3 size: 18 residues. In the original analysis: Estimated nucleated cell counts came from reference gene primer amplification. Sequencing used immunoSEQ multiplex PCR; TCRdb keeps in-frame clones, though not all of them. V and J calls and clone size are copied from that table; D and trimming were computed from the DNA. Of about 240,000 clones in the sample, nearly 85% were seen once. The sequence derives from a human donor in a cohort sampled during active COVID-19. This chain uses TRBV27 with TRBJ1-6, with TRBD1 matching over 8 bases. The sequenced sample was peripheral blood. DNA of the CDR3: TGTGCCAGCAGTTTGCGACGACAGGGGCCTGGGGGGAATTCACCCCTCCACTTT. Residues: CASSLRRQGPGGNSPLHF.